The present T cell receptor (beta chain) was sequenced within a study of T cells in women clearing cervical HPV infection. The overall study: Control women cleared a single incident HPV16 infection within 12 months. Blood came at first lesion visit for cases, post-clearance for controls. With HLA typing for only a few women, HLA confounding remains possible. The study's findings and limits: Each sample's T-cell count was unknown, possibly confounding richness.

V was cut by 3 bases and J by 2 bases, with 8 bases left in between. From germline, CDR1 is SGHRS and CDR2 YFSETQ. This CDR3 region has 13 residues. Here immunoSEQ multiplex PCR was the method, and the copy in TCRdb shows in-frame clones only, minus some. This sample's table reports tens of thousands of clones. Remarks on this clone: Its target is unknown. Read sequence stops 3 residues before the CDR3 end, and the germline J gene provides the missing end.

The source material was blood buffy coat. This clonotype was sampled from a woman aged 18-70 years with a cervical HPV16 infection that either progressed to CIN3+ or cleared (not recorded which). The chain joins TRBV5-1 to TRBJ1-1; a weak D match, TRBD1 (5 bases). The CDR3 sequence is CASSYRGNTEAFF. CDR3 DNA (partial): TGCGCCAGCAGCTATAGGGGAAACACTGAA.